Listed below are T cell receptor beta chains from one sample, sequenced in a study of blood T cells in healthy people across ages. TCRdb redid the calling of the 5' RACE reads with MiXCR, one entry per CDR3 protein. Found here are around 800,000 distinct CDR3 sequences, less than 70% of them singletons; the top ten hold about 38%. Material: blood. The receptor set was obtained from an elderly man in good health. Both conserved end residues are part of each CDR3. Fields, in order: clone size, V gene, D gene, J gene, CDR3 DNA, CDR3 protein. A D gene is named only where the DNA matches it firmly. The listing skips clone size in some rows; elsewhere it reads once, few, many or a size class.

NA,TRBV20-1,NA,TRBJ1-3,TGCAGTGCTAGAAGCGGAGCCCTACTAAACACCATATATTTT,CSARSGALLNTIYF
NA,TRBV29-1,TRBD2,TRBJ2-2,TGCAGCGTTGCGACTAGCGGGAGCCCCGGGGAGCTGTTTTTT,CSVATSGSPGELFF
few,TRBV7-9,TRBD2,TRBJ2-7,TGTGCCAGCAGCTTAAAAAAGGCGGGAGGCCGCTCCTACGAGCAGTACTTC,CASSLKKAGGRSYEQYF
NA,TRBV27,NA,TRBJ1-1,TGTGCCAGCAGTTTGGCTACCGGGACGGAAGCTTTCTTT,CASSLATGTEAFF
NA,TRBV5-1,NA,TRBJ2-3,TGCGCCAGCAGCTTGGAGGGCGGCCCCAGCACAGATACGCAGTATTTT,CASSLEGGPSTDTQYF
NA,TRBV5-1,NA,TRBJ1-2,TGCGCCAGCAGCCAGGAGGGCCTGACCAACTATGGCTACACCTTC,CASSQEGLTNYGYTF
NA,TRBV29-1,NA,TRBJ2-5,TGCAGCGTTGAGACCAGGGGAAAGGAGACCCAGTACTTC,CSVETRGKETQYF
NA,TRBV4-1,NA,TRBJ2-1,TGCGCCAGCAGCCATGCTCCGTCGAAGCAGTCCTACAATGAGCAGTTCTTC,CASSHAPSKQSYNEQFF
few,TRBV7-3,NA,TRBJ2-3,TGTGCCAGCAGCCCCTCAAACGGTCCAACAGATACGCAGTATTTT,CASSPSNGPTDTQYF
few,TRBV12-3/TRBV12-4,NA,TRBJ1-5,TGTGCCAGCAGTCCCACCCCCGCCGGTCAGCCCCAGCATTTT,CASSPTPAGQPQHF
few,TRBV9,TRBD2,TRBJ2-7,TGTGCCAGCAGCGCCAGCGGGAGAGGGTACGAGCAGTACTTC,CASSASGRGYEQYF
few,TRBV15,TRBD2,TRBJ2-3,TGTGCCACCAGCAGAGGACTAGCGGTCAGCACAGATACGCAGTATTTT,CATSRGLAVSTDTQYF
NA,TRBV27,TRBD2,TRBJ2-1,TGTGCCAGCAGTTTACTGATCGCGGGAGGGAGAACGAATGAGCAGTTCTTC,CASSLLIAGGRTNEQFF
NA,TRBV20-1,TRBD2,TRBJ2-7,TGCAGTGCCGCAGCGGGGGCCTACGAGCAGTACTTC,CSAAAGAYEQYF
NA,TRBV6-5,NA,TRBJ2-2,TGTGCCAGCAGTTACTCGTCAGGGCCCGCGAACACCGGGGAGCTGTTTTTT,CASSYSSGPANTGELFF
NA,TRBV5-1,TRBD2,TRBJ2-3,TGCGCCAGCAGCTTGGCCGGGACTAGGGCAGATACGCAGTATTTT,CASSLAGTRADTQYF
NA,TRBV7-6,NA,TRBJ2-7,TGTGCCAGCAGCCGGGACCTCACCCGACCCTACGAGCAGTACTTC,CASSRDLTRPYEQYF
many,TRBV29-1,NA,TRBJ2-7,TGCAGCGTTGTTCCGGGCCAGGGCCTTCACTACGAGCAGTACTTC,CSVVPGQGLHYEQYF
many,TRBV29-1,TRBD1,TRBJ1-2,TGCAGCGTTGAAGAGTGGACAGGGGGCATGGAGAACTATGGCTACACCTTC,CSVEEWTGGMENYGYTF
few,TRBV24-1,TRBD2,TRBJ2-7,TGTGCCACCAGTGATTTCCAGCGGGAGGTCGTCGAGCAGTACTTC,CATSDFQREVVEQYF
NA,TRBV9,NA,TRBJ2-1,TGTGCCAGCAGCCAAAGGGGGGACGGCCTGGGCAATGAGCAGTTCTTC,CASSQRGDGLGNEQFF
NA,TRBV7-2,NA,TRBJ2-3,TGTGCCAGCAGCTGGACCCAACTAGGGGCGGATACGCAGTATTTT,CASSWTQLGADTQYF
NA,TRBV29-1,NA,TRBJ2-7,TGCAGCGTTGAAGATCAGGGACGGAGCTCCTACAATGAGCAGTACTTC,CSVEDQGRSSYNEQYF
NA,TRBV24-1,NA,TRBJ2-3,TGTGCCACCAGTGATTATGTGAGCGGGCCGAGCACAGATACGCAGTATTTT,CATSDYVSGPSTDTQYF
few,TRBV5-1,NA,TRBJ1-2,TGCGCCAGCAGCGGCCTACCAGGTGACTATGGCTACACCTTC,CASSGLPGDYGYTF
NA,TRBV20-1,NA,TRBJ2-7,TGCAGTGGTAGGGCTCGCAAAACCTACGAGCAGTACTTC,CSGRARKTYEQYF
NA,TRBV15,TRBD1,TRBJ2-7,TGTGCCACCAGCAGAGTTACCGGGACAGGCTCCTACGAGCAGTACTTC,CATSRVTGTGSYEQYF
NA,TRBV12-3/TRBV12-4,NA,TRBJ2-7,TGTGCCAGCAGCCCCCCCCCGGGACATGGGTACGAGCAGTACTTC,CASSPPPGHGYEQYF
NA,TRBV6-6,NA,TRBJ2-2,TGTGCCAGCAGTTCCCTTCAGCGGGAGCTGTTTTTT,CASSSLQRELFF
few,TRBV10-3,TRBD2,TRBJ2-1,TGTGCCATGGCGAGGGGTAGCGGGACTATAGGGGAGCAGTTCTTC,CAMARGSGTIGEQFF
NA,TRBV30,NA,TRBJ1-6,TGTGCCTGGAGCGTAGACAGGAGGAATTCACCCCTCCACTTT,CAWSVDRRNSPLHF
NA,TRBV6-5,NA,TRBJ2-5,TGTGCCAGCAGCGCACAGGGAGGTTTTCTAGAGACCCAGTACTTC,CASSAQGGFLETQYF
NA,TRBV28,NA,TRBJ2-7,TGTGCCAGCAGTTTGGGACTTGGACAGCAACACTACGAGCAGTACTTC,CASSLGLGQQHYEQYF
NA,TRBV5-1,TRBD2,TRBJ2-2,TGCGCCAGCAGCACCGGACTAGCGGGCACCGGGGAGCTGTTTTTT,CASSTGLAGTGELFF
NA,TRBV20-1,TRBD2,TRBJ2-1,TGCAGTGCTAGAGAACTAGCGGCTAGCTCCTACAATGAGCAGTTCTTC,CSARELAASSYNEQFF
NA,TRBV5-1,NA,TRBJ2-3,TGCGCCAGCAGCCTACTCGGCCCCGGTACGCAGTATTTT,CASSLLGPGTQYF
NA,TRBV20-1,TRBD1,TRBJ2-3,TGCAGTGCCGGGACAGGTAGCACAGATACGCAGTATTTT,CSAGTGSTDTQYF
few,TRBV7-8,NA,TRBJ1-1,TGTGCCAGCAGCTCCAACAACCGGTGGGACACTGAAGCTTTCTTT,CASSSNNRWDTEAFF
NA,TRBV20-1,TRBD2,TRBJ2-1,TGCGGAGTGGTTGGACTAGCGGGAGGCCGGAGCTCCTACAATGAGCAGTTCTTC,CGVVGLAGGRSSYNEQFF
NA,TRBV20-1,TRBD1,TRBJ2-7,TGCAGTGCTAGGGCGACAGGGACCTACGAGCAGTACTTC,CSARATGTYEQYF
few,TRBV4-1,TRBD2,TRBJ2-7,TGCGCCAGCAGCCAAGATCCTCCGACTAGCGGAGACCTCTACGAGCAGTACTTC,CASSQDPPTSGDLYEQYF
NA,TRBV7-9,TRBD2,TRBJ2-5,TGTGCCAGCAGCCCACGGGGACTAGCGGGAGTTTTGGAGACCCAGTACTTC,CASSPRGLAGVLETQYF
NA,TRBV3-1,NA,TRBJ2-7,TGTGCCAGCAGCCACTCAGGGAGGGGGGACAATGAGCAGTACTTC,CASSHSGRGDNEQYF
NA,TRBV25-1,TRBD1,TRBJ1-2,TGTGCCAGCAGTGCCGGGACAGCGATTTATGGCTACACCTTC,CASSAGTAIYGYTF
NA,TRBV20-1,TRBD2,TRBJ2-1,TGCAGTGCTCGGACTAGCGGGAGGGCGATCTACAATGAGCAGTTCTTC,CSARTSGRAIYNEQFF
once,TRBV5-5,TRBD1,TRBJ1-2,TGTGCCAGCAGCTTGGCCCCAGGGGGCAAGCGTGGCTACACCTTC,CASSLAPGGKRGYTF
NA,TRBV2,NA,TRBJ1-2,TGTGCCAACAGCAGGGGAATGACCGACTACACCTTC,CANSRGMTDYTF
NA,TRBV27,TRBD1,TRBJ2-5,TGTGCCAGCAGTCCGCTAACCGGGACAGGGGCTCAAGAGACCCAGTACTTC,CASSPLTGTGAQETQYF
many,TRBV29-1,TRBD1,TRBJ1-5,TGCAGCGTAGGACAGGGACCCAATCAGCCCCAGCATTTT,CSVGQGPNQPQHF
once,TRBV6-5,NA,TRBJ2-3,TGTGCCAGCAAGGTGACCGGAGCTAGCACAGATACGCAGTATTTT,CASKVTGASTDTQYF
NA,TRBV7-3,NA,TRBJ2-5,TGTGCCAGCAGCCTCGAGTCAGGGGAGACCCAGTACTTC,CASSLESGETQYF
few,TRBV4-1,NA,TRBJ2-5,TGCGCCAGCAGCCAAGACAGGATTAAGCAGTACTTC,CASSQDRIKQYF
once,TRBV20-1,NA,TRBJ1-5,TGCAGTGCTAGAGACAGGGTCGGAGGGGCCGGGCAGCCCCAGCATTTT,CSARDRVGGAGQPQHF
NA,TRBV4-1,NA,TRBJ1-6,TGCGCCAGCAGCCTTCGTTCCGGGACTAATTCACCCCTCCACTTT,CASSLRSGTNSPLHF